The 27 T cell receptor beta chains below all came from one sample that was sequenced in a study of spatial heterogeneity in lung cancer. Using its own MiXCR run on the 5' RACE reads, TCRdb lists one record per CDR3 protein. This table holds about 26,000 distinct CDR3 sequences, 4.5% to 7.5% found once. Time point defined: blood at routine non-recurrence follow-up after resection. Unsorted whole RNA of tumor, nontumor lung or frozen PBMC was sequenced. This sample comprised PBMCs, obtained at follow-up. The source of these receptors is a male donor with early-stage non-small cell lung cancer.

This clonotype was seen ten or more times. J is TRBJ2-6 and V is TRBV18; D tentatively fits TRBD1 or TRBD2 (5 bases each). V lost 2 bases to trimming and J lost 0 bases, with 14 bases between them. CDR1 is KGHSH, CDR2 LQKENI, per germline. This CDR3 spans 18 amino acids. Here the CDR3 DNA reads TGTGCCAGCTCACCAAGTGGGGGAATTTCCTCTGGGGCCAACGTCCTGACTTTC. Its translation: CASSPSGGISSGANVLTF.

This clonotype was counted between two and nine times. The chain combines TRBV7-3 with TRBJ1-4, with 9 bases that match TRBD1. The junction had 7 bases not matched to a gene; V was cut back by 5 bases and J by 6 bases. The germline CDR1 and CDR2 sequences are SGHTA and FQGTGA. The CDR3 runs to 15 residues. CDR3 in amino acids: CASSQPGQGDEKLFF. The CDR3 DNA follows: TGTGCCAGCAGCCAACCGGGACAGGGAGATGAAAAACTGTTTTTT.

This clonotype showed up just a few times. This chain links TRBV7-2 with TRBJ1-5, with 7 positions matching TRBD1. The CDR3 has 19 amino acids. V dropped 1 base and J dropped 2; count of bases not matched to a gene: 14. The germline V gene encodes CDR1 SGHTA and CDR2 FQGNSA. The CDR3 region is CASSLVGGGLGYGNQPQHF. The CDR3, as DNA: TGTGCCAGCAGCTTAGTCGGAGGGGGCCTAGGTTATGGCAATCAGCCCCAGCATTTT.

The table lists this clonotype with many counts. The chain carries TRBV4-2 and TRBJ1-2; D call uncertain. Germline V lookup: CDR1 LGHNA, CDR2 YNFKEQ. Between the trimmed V and J ends, which lost 5 bases and 4 bases, there was a span of 14 bases. The CDR3 runs 14 residues. CDR3 nucleotides: TGTGCCAGCAGCGAGGAGGGCGTCGGCTATGGCTACACCTTC. Residues: CASSEEGVGYGYTF.

This clonotype was seen ten or more times. The chain uses TRBV6-2 or TRBV6-3 and TRBJ2-3, with TRBD1 identical over 7 bases. Germline assignment: CDR1 MNHEY and CDR2 SVGEGT. This CDR3 comprises 15 residues. V gave up 0 bases and J gave up 2 bases; unmatched junction bases: 2. CDR3 nucleotide sequence: TGTGCCAGCAGTTACTCCGACAGGGACACAGATACGCAGTATTTT. This gives the protein CASSYSDRDTDTQYF.

This clonotype was observed at least ten times. The chain has TRBV18 and TRBJ2-5, with 11 bases lining up with TRBD2. Germline CDR1 and CDR2: KGHSH and LQKENI. The CDR3 sequence is 16 residues long. After removal of 4 bases from V and 2 bases from J, the junction contained 6 bases not matched to a gene. The CDR3 sequence: CASSQSGTSGQETQYF. The CDR3 DNA reads as TGTGCCAGCTCACAGAGCGGGACTAGCGGACAAGAGACCCAGTACTTC.

This clonotype was counted at least ten times. The CDR3 region is CASSQLAGTTANSYEQYV. For the CDR3, the DNA is TGCGCCAGCAGTCAATTAGCGGGTACCACCGCGAACTCCTACGAGCAGTACGTC. J is TRBJ2-7 and V is TRBV23-1; 7 bases map to TRBD2. TRBV23-1 is labeled an ORF, and its function is uncertain. This CDR3 contains 18 residues. The V gene end was trimmed by 1 base and the J gene end by 0 bases; junction bases not matched to a gene: 12.

This clonotype came up many times. The genes are TRBV13 and TRBJ2-5, with D perhaps assigned TRBD1 or TRBD2 (5 bases each). The V end lost 5 bases, the J end lost 3 bases, and 10 bases lay between the germline ends. Germline CDR1 is PRHDT and CDR2 is FYEKMQ (reference sequence). CDR3 length equals 13 residues. This CDR3 is CASSRDQKETQYF. The CDR3 region has the DNA TGTGCCAGCAGCCGGGACCAGAAAGAGACCCAGTACTTC.

This clonotype was found a few times. The chain uses TRBV6-1 and TRBJ1-2, with D tentatively TRBD1 (6 bases). Per the germline V gene, CDR1 is MNHNS and CDR2 is SASEGT. Trimming shortened V by 6 bases and J by 1 base, and 6 bases separated the two germline ends. The CDR3 is 12 amino acids. CDR3 coding DNA: TGTGCCAGCAGGGACAGTAACTATGGCTACACCTTC. It specifies CASRDSNYGYTF.

This clonotype was detected ten times or more. The chain links TRBV3-1 to TRBJ1-1; D is possibly TRBD1 (5 bases). The CDR3 is made up of 18 amino acids. V was pared by 3 bases and J by 1 base, with 21 bases between. Germline assignment: CDR1 LGHDT and CDR2 YNNKEL (reference sequence). CDR3 coding DNA: TGTGCCAGCAGCCATACAAAGGAGTCAGGGATTGGGAACACTGAAGCTTTCTTT. Its protein is CASSHTKESGIGNTEAFF. The variable domain in full, with the rest retrieved from reference TRBV3-1 and TRBJ1-1, is DTAVSQTPKYLVTQMGNDKSIKCEQNLGHDTMYWYKQDSKKFLKIMFSYNNKELIINETVPNRFSPKSPDKAHLNLHINSLELGDSAVYFCASSHTKESGIGNTEAFFGQGTRLTVV.

This clonotype has at least ten counts. The chain is built from TRBV30 and TRBJ2-3, with TRBD2 matching over 8 bases. Germline CDR1 GTSNPN, CDR2 SVGIG (reference sequence). This CDR3 comprises 16 residues. V was clipped by 1 base and J by 1 base; unmatched bases: 7. CDR3 protein: CAWSASTSGRTDTQYF. CDR3 DNA sequence: TGTGCCTGGAGTGCCTCCACTAGCGGACGCACAGATACGCAGTATTTT.

This clonotype showed up many times. This chain links TRBV7-2 with TRBJ1-2, with D maybe TRBD1 (6 bases). This CDR3 spans 13 amino acids. Germline CDR1 SGHTA, CDR2 FQGNSA. V lost 7 bases, J lost 8 bases, and 17 bases lay in between. CDR3 region: CASIQTGGYGYTF. CDR3 in DNA: TGTGCCAGCATCCAAACCGGGGGCTACGGCTACACCTTC.

This clonotype has a handful of counts. The chain carries TRBV6-5 and TRBJ2-1; TRBD1 matches 7 bases. With 6 bases clipped from V and 9 bases from J, the junction kept 8 bases outside the gene matches. This CDR3 has 13 residues. The germline CDR1 and CDR2 sequences are MNHEY and SVGAGI. CDR3 protein: CASSSDRVSEQFF. The CDR3 DNA follows: TGTGCCAGCAGCTCCGACAGGGTCTCTGAGCAGTTCTTC.

The J gene is TRBJ1-6, the V gene TRBV5-1; no firm D call. In germline, CDR1 is SGHRS, CDR2 YFSETQ. V lost 0 bases and J lost 8, with 9 bases in between. The CDR3 has 14 residues. DNA of the CDR3: TGCGCCAGCAGCTTGGATCATCTCGATTCACCCCTCCACTTT. It codes for CASSLDHLDSPLHF. Supplemented by reference TRBV5-1 and TRBJ1-6, the full variable domain reads KAGVTQTPRYLIKTRGQQVTLSCSPISGHRSVSWYQQTPGQGLQFLFEYFSETQRNKGNFPGRFSGRQFSNSRSEMNVSTLELGDSALYLCASSLDHLDSPLHFGNGTRLTVT.

By share, this clonotype ranks as medium-sized. The J gene is TRBJ2-5, the V gene TRBV20-1; TRBD1 matches at 8 bases. Germline V gene data show CDR1 as DFQATT and CDR2 as SNEGSKA (reference sequence). The CDR3 runs to 16 residues. Trimming took 3 bases from V and 0 from J; bases not matched to a gene: 9. The CDR3 protein is CSASDRGKMYQETQYF. The CDR3 region has the DNA TGCAGTGCTAGTGACAGGGGTAAAATGTACCAAGAGACCCAGTACTTC.

V usage is TRBV12-3 or TRBV12-4 and J usage is TRBJ2-4; 14 positions match TRBD2. Germline trimming cut 5 bases from V and 10 bases from J; bases unmatched to any gene: 10. CDR3 size: 16 residues. In nucleotides, the CDR3 is TGTGCCAGCAGTCTAAGATCGGGACTAGCGGGGGAGATTCAGTACTTC. Translation gives CASSLRSGLAGEIQYF.

This clonotype was counted many times. The chain joins TRBV6-2 or TRBV6-3 to TRBJ2-3; D unresolved. The germline V gene encodes CDR1 MNHEY and CDR2 SVGEGT. Trimming cost V 6 bases and J 6 bases, with 7 bases left between them. The CDR3 is 11 amino acids. This chain's CDR3 is CASSQADTQYF. The CDR3 DNA sequence: TGTGCCAGCAGCCAAGCTGATACGCAGTATTTT.

At least ten counts were recorded for this clonotype. The rearrangement uses TRBV7-3 and TRBJ2-2, with 9 bases that match TRBD1. Germline V gene sequence: CDR1 SGHTA, CDR2 FQGTGA. The CDR3 spans 17 residues. Trimming removed 1 base from V and 1 base from J; junction bases left unmatched: 4. The CDR3 DNA reads TGTGCCAGCAGCTTAATTACAGGGGGCCTGAACACCGGGGAGCTGTTTTTT. Translating gives CASSLITGGLNTGELFF.

The chain is built from TRBV6-1 and TRBJ2-7; 9 bases line up with TRBD1. J was trimmed by 4 bases and V by 4 bases; bases with no gene match: 5. The germline V gene has CDR1 MNHNS and CDR2 SASEGT. The CDR3 is 14 residues long. CDR3 sequence: CASSVRDRDYEQYV. The CDR3 DNA reads TGTGCCAGCAGTGTCCGGGACAGGGATTACGAGCAGTACGTC.

This clonotype was observed many times. CDR3 loop: CASSPGTSGRWYEQYV. CDR3 in DNA: TGTGCCAGCAGTCCCGGGACTAGCGGGAGGTGGTACGAGCAGTACGTC. V gene TRBV5-4 combines with J gene TRBJ2-7; 15 nucleotides align to TRBD2. The V gene's germline CDR1 is SGHNT and CDR2 YYREEE (reference sequence). V shed 5 bases, J shed 4 bases, and the junction held 7 bases outside the gene matches. This CDR3 has 16 residues.

This clonotype was observed at least ten times. The rearrangement links TRBV4-2 to TRBJ2-5; tentative D call: TRBD2 (6 bases). The germline CDR1 and CDR2 sequences are LGHNA and YNFKEQ. The CDR3 spans 15 residues. Trimming removed 1 base from V and 2 bases from J, with 11 bases in between. The CDR3 region has the DNA TGTGCCAGCAGCCAAGGTTGGGCGGGGCAAGAGACCCAGTACTTC. Translation: CASSQGWAGQETQYF.

This clonotype showed up many times. The chain recombines TRBV6-2 or TRBV6-3 with TRBJ2-5; D is ambiguous. The V gene lost 2 bases and the J gene lost 5 bases, with 15 bases spanning the gap. Per germline, CDR1 MNHEY and CDR2 SVGEGT. The CDR3 spans 15 residues. CDR3 protein: CASSYAGLNAETQYF. For the CDR3, the DNA is TGTGCCAGCAGTTACGCTGGCCTCAATGCGGAGACCCAGTACTTC.

This clonotype has at least ten counts. The rearrangement links TRBV7-2 to TRBJ2-3; possibly TRBD2 for D (7 bases). The V end was cut by 5 bases, the J end by 2 bases, with 14 bases between. The germline gives CDR1 SGHTA, CDR2 FQGNSA. The CDR3 contains 15 residues. CDR3 nucleotides: TGTGCCAGCAGCGTATCGGGGGGCCCCACAGATACGCAGTATTTT. It translates to CASSVSGGPTDTQYF.

This clonotype was recorded many times. The chain couples TRBV29-1 to TRBJ1-2; D unresolved. The CDR3 sequence is 13 residues long. Per germline, CDR1 SQVTM and CDR2 ANQGSEA. Trimming removed 1 base from V and 10 bases from J, with 16 bases in between. CDR3 protein: CSVEVQPRSYYTF. The CDR3 DNA follows: TGCAGCGTTGAAGTCCAACCCCGGAGCTACTACACCTTC. Complete variable domain (other parts from reference TRBV29-1 and TRBJ1-2): SAVISQKPSRDICQRGTSLTIQCQVDSQVTMMFWYRQQPGQSLTLIATANQGSEATYESGFVIDKFPISRPNLTFSTLTVSNMSPEDSSIYLCSVEVQPRSYYTFGSGTRLTVV.

This clonotype was seen more than once but under ten times. The genes are TRBV6-6 and TRBJ1-2; 7 bases align to TRBD1. Trimming took 6 bases from V and 8 from J; bases not matched to a gene: 12. Germline V lookup: CDR1 MNHNY, CDR2 SVGAGI (reference sequence). This CDR3 is 14 amino acids long. CDR3: CASSRGTAFEGYTF. CDR3 in DNA: TGTGCCAGCAGCCGCGGGACAGCCTTTGAGGGCTACACCTTC.

In this sample, this clonotype turned up many times. The V gene is TRBV19, the J gene TRBJ2-1, with D possibly TRBD1 on 5 matching bases. The germline V and J ends were trimmed by 0 bases and 0 bases, with 12 bases remaining between them. The V gene's germline CDR1 is LNHDA and CDR2 SQIVND (reference sequence). The CDR3 spans 17 residues. The CDR3 DNA is TGTGCCAGTAGTATAGAGGTAGGGGTCAGCTCCTACAATGAGCAGTTCTTC. Translated, it gives CASSIEVGVSSYNEQFF.

This chain joins TRBV12-3 or TRBV12-4 and TRBJ1-5; 8 positions match TRBD1. Trimming cost V 3 bases and J 4 bases; bases outside gene matches: 2. This CDR3 has 14 residues. CDR3 sequence (DNA): TGTGCCAGCAGTTTGGGACAGGCAAATCAGCCCCAGCATTTT. This translates into CASSLGQANQPQHF.